A selection of T cell receptor beta chains follows, all from one sample in a study of T cells after yellow fever vaccination. MiXCR, run by TCRdb on the 5' RACE reads, gives a single entry per CDR3 protein. The sample lists over 120,000 distinct CDR3 sequences, approximately 6.6% seen once, with under 0.8% in the top ten. The source material was CD4+ T cells sorted from PBMCs, sampled 10 days after the yellow fever booster vaccination. These receptors all come from a man aged 25 to 40 who received the YFV17D yellow fever vaccine. CDR3s include the opening cysteine and the closing phenylalanine or tryptophan. A D gene is named only where the DNA matches it firmly. A clone size is listed for some rows: how often the clone was seen (once, few, many), or a class if it is expanded.

V gene: TRBV29-1
J gene: TRBJ2-7
clone size: many
D gene: TRBD1
CDR3 protein: CSVVLETGPSYEQYF
CDR3 DNA: TGCAGCGTGGTCCTGGAGACAGGGCCTTCCTACGAGCAGTACTTC

V gene: TRBV5-1
J gene: TRBJ2-5
clone size: many
D gene: TRBD2
CDR3 protein: CASRIPSGHQETQYF
CDR3 DNA: TGCGCCAGCAGGATCCCTAGCGGGCATCAAGAGACCCAGTACTTC

V gene: TRBV7-2
J gene: TRBJ2-5
clone size: many
D gene: .
CDR3 protein: CASSPARGTQYF
CDR3 DNA: TGTGCCAGCAGCCCAGCGCGGGGGACCCAGTACTTC

V gene: TRBV7-2
J gene: TRBJ2-7
clone size: few
D gene: .
CDR3 protein: CASSLSNYEQYF
CDR3 DNA: TGTGCCAGCAGTCTTTCCAACTACGAGCAGTACTTC

V gene: TRBV12-3/TRBV12-4
J gene: TRBJ1-6
clone size: few
D gene: .
CDR3 protein: CASSLEQGRRSPLHF
CDR3 DNA: TGTGCCAGCAGTTTAGAGCAGGGCAGGAGATCACCCCTCCACTTT

V gene: TRBV7-9
J gene: TRBJ2-1
clone size: many
D gene: TRBD2
CDR3 protein: CASSLNAGTRGEQFF
CDR3 DNA: TGTGCCAGCAGCTTAAATGCTGGGACTAGGGGTGAGCAGTTCTTC

V gene: TRBV20-1
J gene: TRBJ2-3
clone size: many
D gene: TRBD1
CDR3 protein: CSASGQGKTDTQYF
CDR3 DNA: TGCAGTGCTAGCGGACAGGGGAAGACAGATACGCAGTATTTT

V gene: TRBV7-9
J gene: TRBJ2-1
clone size: many
D gene: .
CDR3 protein: CASSSQRAEDYNEQFF
CDR3 DNA: TGTGCCAGCAGCTCTCAGAGGGCAGAGGATTACAATGAGCAGTTCTTC

V gene: TRBV7-2
J gene: TRBJ2-1
clone size: many
D gene: TRBD1
CDR3 protein: CASSRIGQGWYNEQFF
CDR3 DNA: TGTGCCAGCAGTCGAATCGGACAGGGTTGGTACAATGAGCAGTTCTTC

V gene: TRBV20-1
J gene: TRBJ2-5
clone size: many
D gene: .
CDR3 protein: CSANRAGPQETQYF
CDR3 DNA: TGCAGTGCTAACCGCGCGGGACCCCAAGAGACCCAGTACTTC

V gene: TRBV3-1
J gene: TRBJ2-3
clone size: many
D gene: .
CDR3 protein: CASTTIAQYF
CDR3 DNA: TGTGCCAGTACAACCATTGCGCAGTATTTT

V gene: TRBV20-1
J gene: TRBJ2-5
clone size: .
D gene: TRBD1
CDR3 protein: CSAYRQGRGGSQETQYF
CDR3 DNA: TGCAGTGCCTATAGACAGGGTAGGGGCGGATCACAAGAGACCCAGTACTTC

V gene: TRBV15
J gene: TRBJ1-5
clone size: few
D gene: TRBD1
CDR3 protein: CATSRDLRQGANQPQHF
CDR3 DNA: TGTGCCACCAGCAGAGATCTAAGACAGGGAGCAAATCAGCCCCAGCATTTT

V gene: TRBV3-1
J gene: TRBJ1-3
clone size: many
D gene: TRBD1
CDR3 protein: CASSQTGGGGNTIYF
CDR3 DNA: TGTGCCAGCAGCCAAACAGGGGGAGGTGGAAACACCATATATTTT

V gene: TRBV25-1
J gene: TRBJ2-2
clone size: many
D gene: .
CDR3 protein: CASSVTNTGELFF
CDR3 DNA: TGTGCCAGCAGTGTAACGAACACCGGGGAGCTGTTTTTT

V gene: TRBV7-2
J gene: TRBJ2-2
clone size: many
D gene: .
CDR3 protein: CASSTPTKAGELFF
CDR3 DNA: TGTGCCAGCAGCACACCGACAAAGGCCGGGGAGCTGTTTTTT

V gene: TRBV18
J gene: TRBJ2-5
clone size: many
D gene: TRBD1
CDR3 protein: CASSSNDRGPQETQYF
CDR3 DNA: TGTGCCAGCTCGTCTAATGACAGGGGCCCCCAGGAGACCCAGTACTTC

V gene: TRBV4-3
J gene: TRBJ1-2
clone size: many
D gene: TRBD1
CDR3 protein: CASSPRQGAWGGYTF
CDR3 DNA: TGCGCCAGCAGCCCCCGACAGGGGGCGTGGGGTGGCTACACCTTC

V gene: TRBV5-1
J gene: TRBJ1-2
clone size: many
D gene: .
CDR3 protein: CASSSGPRAEGYTF
CDR3 DNA: TGCGCCAGCAGCTCCGGACCGAGGGCGGAAGGCTACACCTTC

V gene: TRBV29-1
J gene: TRBJ2-1
clone size: many
D gene: TRBD1
CDR3 protein: CSEGTGSSYNEQFF
CDR3 DNA: TGCAGCGAGGGGACAGGGAGCTCCTACAATGAGCAGTTCTTC

V gene: TRBV3-1
J gene: TRBJ1-5
clone size: many
D gene: .
CDR3 protein: CASSQGVRGGQPQHF
CDR3 DNA: TGTGCCAGCAGCCAAGGAGTACGGGGAGGTCAGCCCCAGCATTTT

V gene: TRBV6-5
J gene: TRBJ2-1
clone size: many
D gene: .
CDR3 protein: CASSYASGLNFNEQFF
CDR3 DNA: TGTGCCAGCAGTTATGCGAGCGGGCTAAACTTCAATGAGCAGTTCTTC